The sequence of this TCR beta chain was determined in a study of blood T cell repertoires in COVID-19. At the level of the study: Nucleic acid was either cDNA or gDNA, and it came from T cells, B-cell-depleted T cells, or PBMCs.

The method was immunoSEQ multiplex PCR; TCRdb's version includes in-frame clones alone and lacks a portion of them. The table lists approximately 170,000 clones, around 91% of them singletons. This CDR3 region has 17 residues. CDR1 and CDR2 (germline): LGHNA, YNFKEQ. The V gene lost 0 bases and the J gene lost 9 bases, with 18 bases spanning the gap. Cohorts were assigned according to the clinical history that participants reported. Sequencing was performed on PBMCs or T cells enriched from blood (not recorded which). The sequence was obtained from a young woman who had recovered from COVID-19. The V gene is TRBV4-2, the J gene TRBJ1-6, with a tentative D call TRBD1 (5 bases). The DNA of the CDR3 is TGTGCCAGCAGCCAAGATGGCCCTGCCATGGGGGGTTCACCCCTCCACTTT. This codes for CASSQDGPAMGGSPLHF.